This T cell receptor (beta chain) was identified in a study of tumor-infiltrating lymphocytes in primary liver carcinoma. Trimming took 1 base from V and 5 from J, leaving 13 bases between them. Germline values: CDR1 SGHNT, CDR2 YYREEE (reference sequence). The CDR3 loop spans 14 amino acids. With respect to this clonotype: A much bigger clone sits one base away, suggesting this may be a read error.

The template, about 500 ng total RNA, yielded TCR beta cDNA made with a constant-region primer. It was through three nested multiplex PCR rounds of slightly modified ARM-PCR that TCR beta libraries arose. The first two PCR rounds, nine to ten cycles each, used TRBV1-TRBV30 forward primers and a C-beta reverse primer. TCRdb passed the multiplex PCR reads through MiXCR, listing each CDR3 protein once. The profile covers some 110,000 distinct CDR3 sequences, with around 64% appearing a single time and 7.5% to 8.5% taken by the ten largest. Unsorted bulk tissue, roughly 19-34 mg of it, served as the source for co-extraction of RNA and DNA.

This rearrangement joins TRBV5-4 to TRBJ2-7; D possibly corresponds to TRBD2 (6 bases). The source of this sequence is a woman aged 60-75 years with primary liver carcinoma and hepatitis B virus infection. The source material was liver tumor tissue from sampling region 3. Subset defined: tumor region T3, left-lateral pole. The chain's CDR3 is CASSLMGGTNEQYF. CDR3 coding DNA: TGTGCCAGCAGCTTGATGGGAGGTACCAACGAGCAGTACTTC.